This T cell receptor (beta chain) was sequenced during a study of T cells in Graves' hyperthyroidism and ophthalmopathy. RNA transcripts served as the template for amplifying TCR beta CDR3 regions. RT-PCR in the first round (using the HTBI primer set) targeted the TCR CDR3. Using its own MiXCR run on the multiplex PCR reads, TCRdb lists one record per CDR3 protein. The sample shows 500,000 to 600,000 distinct CDR3 sequences, over 15% of them seen only once. This clonotype was counted at least ten times. The sequenced material came from blood. The source of this sequence is a woman younger than 30 with Graves' hyperthyroidism.

This CDR3 is CAWNSAGLVNEQFF. The CDR3 DNA is TGTGCCTGGAATTCAGCGGGACTCGTAAATGAGCAGTTCTTC. The chain couples TRBV30 to TRBJ2-1; 7 nucleotides line up with TRBD2. This CDR3 contains 14 residues. CDR1 and CDR2 from the germline V gene are GTSNPN and SVGIG (reference sequence). V lost 4 bases and J lost 7; bases outside the gene matches: 10.